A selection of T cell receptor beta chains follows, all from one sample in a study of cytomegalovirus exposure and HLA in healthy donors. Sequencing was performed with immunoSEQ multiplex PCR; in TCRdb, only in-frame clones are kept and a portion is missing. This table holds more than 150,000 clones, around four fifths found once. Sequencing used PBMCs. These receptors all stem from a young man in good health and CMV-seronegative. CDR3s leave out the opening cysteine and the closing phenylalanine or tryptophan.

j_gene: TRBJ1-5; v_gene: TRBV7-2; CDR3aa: ASSLERDQPQH
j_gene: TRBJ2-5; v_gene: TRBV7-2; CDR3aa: ASSLGGPAQY
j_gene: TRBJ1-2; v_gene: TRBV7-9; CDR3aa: ASSLGEGSGGYT
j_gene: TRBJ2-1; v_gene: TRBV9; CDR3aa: ASRRTSGGEDEQF
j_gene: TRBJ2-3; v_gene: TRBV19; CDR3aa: ASNKGRVRTDTQY
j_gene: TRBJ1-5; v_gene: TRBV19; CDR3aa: ASSMMDLGQGVSQPQH
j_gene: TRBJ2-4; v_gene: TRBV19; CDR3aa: ASTDRGSIQY
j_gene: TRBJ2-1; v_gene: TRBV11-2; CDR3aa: ASSRKFVTSGGASEQF
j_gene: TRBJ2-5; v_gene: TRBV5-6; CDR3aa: ASPLAETPFGETQY
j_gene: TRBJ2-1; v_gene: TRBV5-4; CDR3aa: ASTEGLAGRDEQF